The 4 T cell receptor beta chains given below trace back to one sample, sequenced in a study of cytomegalovirus exposure and HLA in healthy donors (TCRdb year 2017). Library generation was performed with the immunoSEQ multiplex PCR assay. The multiplex PCR relied on a mix of 60 forward primers for TCR Vbeta segments and 13 reverse primers for TCR Jbeta segments. TCRdb re-hosts the immuneACCESS table, in-frame sequences only. Its copies lack some clones; in the studies checked, an unresolved V gene accounts for under half of them, and the cause for the rest is not known. The sample yields about 150,000 clones; 85% were counted once. Clones ranked in the top ten supply 1% of the sample. Sequenced: PBMCs. The receptors here all came from a boy younger than 10 in good health and CMV-seronegative.

This clone has just one count. The V gene is TRBV7-9, the J gene TRBJ2-1; 10 nucleotides match TRBD2. Germline CDR1 SEHNR, CDR2 FQNEAQ (reference sequence). The CDR3 totals 17 residues. V shed 5 bases and J 2 bases; nucleotides not matched to a gene: 9. CDR3 DNA sequence: TGTGCCAGCAGCCAAGCCGGAGCGGGAGGGCCCTACAATGAGCAGTTCTTC. Translated, it gives CASSQAGAGGPYNEQFF.

The chain has TRBV6-4 and TRBJ2-7; possibly TRBD2 for D (5 bases). The CDR3 contains 13 residues. V lost 0 bases, J lost 2 bases, and 5 bases lay in between. Per germline, CDR1 MRHNA and CDR2 SNTAGT. The CDR3 protein is CASSDSSAYEQYF. CDR3 nucleotide sequence: TGTGCCAGCAGTGACTCTAGCGCCTACGAGCAGTACTTC.

The sample holds one count of this clone. At one boundary the junction diverges from the germline segment, which might be a read error. This chain's CDR3 is CACSPVKRAETQYF. DNA of the CDR3: TGTGCCTGCAGTCCCGTAAAACGAGCGGAGACCCAGTACTTC. V gene TRBV6-5 combines with J gene TRBJ2-5; D not resolved. This CDR3 region has 14 residues. Per germline, CDR1 MNHEY and CDR2 SVGAGI.

With regard to this clone: This same CDR3 is encoded by further DNA sequences in the sample. V and J are TRBV29-1 and TRBJ2-1; 7 bases match TRBD1. There are 13 residues in the CDR3. V was clipped by 4 bases and J by 5 bases; unmatched bases: 5. Per germline, CDR1 SQVTM and CDR2 ANQGSEA. The CDR3 is CSVADRDHNEQFF. The CDR3 DNA reads as TGCAGCGTTGCCGACAGGGATCACAATGAGCAGTTCTTC.